The clone carrying this T cell receptor (beta chain) was counted only a few times. As yet, its antigen is unknown. Unique molecular identifiers (one per individual cDNA molecule) were attached. From the 5' RACE reads, TCRdb called clonotypes with MiXCR, one entry per CDR3 protein. The table lists roughly 43,000 distinct CDR3 sequences, 20% to 25% of them singletons, with approximately 4.4% in the top ten. This specimen belongs to a study of early T cells in non-severe SARS-CoV-2 infection. Findings and caveats of the study: A preference for anti-spike CD8 responses marked VDJdb matching, which missed private and CD4 specificities.

Germline values: CDR1 MNHEY, CDR2 SVGAGI. Between the trimmed V and J ends, which lost 3 bases and 6 bases, there was a span of 16 bases. CDR3 length: 15 amino acids. This clonotype originated in an adult who was a healthcare worker with PCR-confirmed SARS-CoV-2 infection or an uninfected control (not recorded which). The chain uses TRBV6-5 and TRBJ2-3, with D possibly TRBD1 on 6 matching bases. The specimen comprised whole blood, sampled at baseline. Written as DNA, the CDR3 is TGTGCCAGCAGTTATGGGGGCCAGATCCCCGATACGCAGTATTTT. Translation: CASSYGGQIPDTQYF.